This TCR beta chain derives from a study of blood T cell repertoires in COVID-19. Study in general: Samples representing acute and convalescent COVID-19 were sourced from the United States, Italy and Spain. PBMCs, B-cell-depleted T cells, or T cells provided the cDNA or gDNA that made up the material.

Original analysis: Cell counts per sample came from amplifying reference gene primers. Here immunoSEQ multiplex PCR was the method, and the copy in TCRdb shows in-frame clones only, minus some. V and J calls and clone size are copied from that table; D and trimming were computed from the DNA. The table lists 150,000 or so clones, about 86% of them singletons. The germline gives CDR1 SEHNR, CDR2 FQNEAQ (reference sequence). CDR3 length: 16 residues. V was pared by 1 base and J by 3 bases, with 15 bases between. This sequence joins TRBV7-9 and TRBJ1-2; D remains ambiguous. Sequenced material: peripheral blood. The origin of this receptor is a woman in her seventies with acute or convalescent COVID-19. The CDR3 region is CASSLDGLDNYYGYTF. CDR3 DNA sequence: TGTGCCAGCAGCTTAGACGGACTTGACAACTACTATGGCTACACCTTC. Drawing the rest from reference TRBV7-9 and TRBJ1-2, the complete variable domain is DTGVSQNPRHKITKRGQNVTFRCDPISEHNRLYWYRQTLGQGPEFLTYFQNEAQLEKSRLLSDRFSAERPKGSFSTLEIQRTEQGDSAMYLCASSLDGLDNYYGYTFGSGTRLTVV.